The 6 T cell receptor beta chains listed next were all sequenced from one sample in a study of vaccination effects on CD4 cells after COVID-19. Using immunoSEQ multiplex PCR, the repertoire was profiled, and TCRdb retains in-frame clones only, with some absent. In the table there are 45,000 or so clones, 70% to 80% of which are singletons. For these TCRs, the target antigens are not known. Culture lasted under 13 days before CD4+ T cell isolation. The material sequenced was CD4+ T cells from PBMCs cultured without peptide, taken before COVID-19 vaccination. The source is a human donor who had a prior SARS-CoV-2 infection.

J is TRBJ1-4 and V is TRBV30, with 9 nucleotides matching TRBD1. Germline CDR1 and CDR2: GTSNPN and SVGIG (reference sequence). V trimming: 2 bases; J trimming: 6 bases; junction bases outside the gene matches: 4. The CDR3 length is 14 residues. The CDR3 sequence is CAWSPGTGYEKLFF. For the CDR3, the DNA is TGTGCCTGGAGTCCCGGGACAGGGTATGAAAAACTGTTTTTT.

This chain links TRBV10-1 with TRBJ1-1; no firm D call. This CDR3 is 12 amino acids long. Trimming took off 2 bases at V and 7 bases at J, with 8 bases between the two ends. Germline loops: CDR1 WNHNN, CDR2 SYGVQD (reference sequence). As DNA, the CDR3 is TGCGCCAGCAGTGAGGAGATTAATGAAGCTTTCTTT. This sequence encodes CASSEEINEAFF.

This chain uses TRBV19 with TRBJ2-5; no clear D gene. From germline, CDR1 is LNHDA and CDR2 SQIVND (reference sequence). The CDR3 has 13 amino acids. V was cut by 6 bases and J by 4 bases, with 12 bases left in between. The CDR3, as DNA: TGTGCCAGTAGCCGGAGCCGACTAGAGACCCAGTACTTC. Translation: CASSRSRLETQYF.

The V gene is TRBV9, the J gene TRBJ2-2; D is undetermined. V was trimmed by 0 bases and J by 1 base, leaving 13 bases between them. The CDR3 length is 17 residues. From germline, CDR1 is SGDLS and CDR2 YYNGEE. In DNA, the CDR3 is TGTGCCAGCAGCGTAGTGGGCGGTGGAGTGAACACCGGGGAGCTGTTTTTT. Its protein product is CASSVVGGGVNTGELFF.

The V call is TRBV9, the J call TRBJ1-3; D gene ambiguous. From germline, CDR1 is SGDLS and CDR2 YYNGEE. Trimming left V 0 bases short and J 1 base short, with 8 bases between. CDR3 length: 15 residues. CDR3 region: CASSVGGLSGNTIYF. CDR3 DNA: TGTGCCAGCAGCGTAGGCGGTCTGTCTGGAAACACCATATATTTT.

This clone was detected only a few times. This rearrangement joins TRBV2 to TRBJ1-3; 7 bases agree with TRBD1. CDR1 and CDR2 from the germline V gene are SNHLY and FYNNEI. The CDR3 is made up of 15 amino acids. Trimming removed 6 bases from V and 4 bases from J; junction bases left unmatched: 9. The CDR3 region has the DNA TGTGCCAGCAGGCGAACACAGGGGACCGGAAACACCATATATTTT. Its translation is CASRRTQGTGNTIYF.